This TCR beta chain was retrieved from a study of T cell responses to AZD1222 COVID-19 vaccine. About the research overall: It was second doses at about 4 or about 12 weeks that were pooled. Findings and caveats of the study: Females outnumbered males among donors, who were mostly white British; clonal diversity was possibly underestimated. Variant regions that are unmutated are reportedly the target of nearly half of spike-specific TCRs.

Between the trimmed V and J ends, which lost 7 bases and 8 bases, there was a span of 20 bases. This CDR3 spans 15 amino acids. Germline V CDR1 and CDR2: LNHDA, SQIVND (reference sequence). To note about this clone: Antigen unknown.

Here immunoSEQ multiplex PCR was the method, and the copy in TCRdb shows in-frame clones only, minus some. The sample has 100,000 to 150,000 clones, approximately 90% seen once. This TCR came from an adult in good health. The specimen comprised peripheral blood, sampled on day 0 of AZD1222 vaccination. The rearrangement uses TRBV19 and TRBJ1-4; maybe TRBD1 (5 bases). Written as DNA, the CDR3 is TGTGCCAGTAACCCGATGGGGGGTGCCGGGGAAAAACTGTTTTTT. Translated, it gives CASNPMGGAGEKLFF.